What follows are 27 T cell receptor beta chains derived from one specimen sequenced in a study of control samples from healthy donors and cancer patients (TCRdb year 2020). The library was obtained by the immunoSEQ multiplex PCR assay. This immuneACCESS table, as held by TCRdb, lists in-frame sequences with V and J called but not all clones. Of the missing ones, under half trace to an unresolved V gene in checked studies; the others have no known cause. The sample table records approximately 82,000 clones; approximately 94% of these occur just once. Around 4.9% of the sample belongs to the ten largest clones. Sample: blood. The receptors here all came from a woman younger than 30 in good health.

The DNA of the CDR3 is TGTGCCAGTAGCTGGGGGTCAAGAAGTCCAACTAATGAAAAACTGTTTTTT. Its protein is CASSWGSRSPTNEKLFF. The chain uses TRBV25-1 and TRBJ1-4; D is perhaps TRBD1 (5 bases). V lost 9 bases to trimming and J lost 0 bases, with 20 bases between them. CDR3 length equals 17 residues. Looked up from germline, CDR1 is MGHDK and CDR2 is SYGVNS.

This rearrangement joins TRBV7-2 to TRBJ2-3; the match to TRBD2 covers 12 bases. Germline CDR1 reads SGHTA; CDR2 reads FQGNSA. This CDR3 is 17 amino acids long. J lost 5 bases, V lost 2 bases, and 8 bases had no gene match. The CDR3 is CASSLNPSGRVRDTQYF. In nucleotides, the CDR3 is TGTGCCAGCAGCTTAAATCCTAGCGGGAGGGTTAGAGATACGCAGTATTTT.

This chain connects TRBV18 to TRBJ2-7; a possible D gene is TRBD1 (6 bases). V shed 2 bases and J shed 0 bases, with 23 bases lying between them. CDR1 and CDR2 from the germline V gene are KGHSH and LQKENI. CDR3 size: 19 residues. Here the CDR3 reads CASSPRTATLNPLSYEQYF. CDR3 nucleotides: TGTGCCAGCTCACCAAGGACAGCGACCTTAAACCCCCTCTCCTACGAGCAGTACTTC.

The CDR3 reads CASSGGIAGGADTQYF. The CDR3 DNA is TGCGCCAGCAGCGGGGGAATAGCGGGAGGGGCAGATACGCAGTATTTT. The rearrangement uses TRBV5-1 and TRBJ2-3; 11 nucleotides match TRBD2. The J segment lost 4 bases and the V segment lost 4 bases, leaving 8 bases of the junction unmatched. The CDR3 has 16 amino acids. Germline V gives CDR1 SGHRS, CDR2 YFSETQ.

The rearrangement links TRBV6-5 to TRBJ1-2, with D possibly matching TRBD1 (5 bases). V dropped 3 bases and J dropped 7 bases, with 18 bases sitting between them. This CDR3 has 15 residues. Germline V gene sequence: CDR1 MNHEY, CDR2 SVGAGI. DNA for the CDR3: TGTGCCAGCAGTTATTCAGAGATGCAGGGATTTGGCTACACCTTC. Amino acid sequence: CASSYSEMQGFGYTF.

The chain joins TRBV6-6 to TRBJ1-5; D gene uncertain. Per germline, CDR1 MNHNY and CDR2 SVGAGI (reference sequence). The CDR3 is 12 amino acids. V was cut by 0 bases and J by 6 bases, with 3 bases left in between. CDR3 nucleotides: TGTGCCAGCAGTTACTCGTCTCAGCCCCAGCATTTT. It codes for CASSYSSQPQHF.

Turning to this clone: This same CDR3 is encoded by further DNA sequences in the sample. The rearrangement joins TRBV28 to TRBJ1-1; D not resolved. Trimming took off 3 bases at V and 2 bases at J, with 10 bases between the two ends. CDR3 size: 14 residues. The germline V gene has CDR1 MDHEN and CDR2 SYDVKM. CDR3 amino acids: CASSLLGVNTEAFF. The CDR3 DNA follows: TGTGCCAGCAGTTTGCTCGGGGTCAACACTGAAGCTTTCTTT.

This sequence joins TRBV18 and TRBJ2-2; TRBD1 aligns across 9 bases. The V gene's germline CDR1 is KGHSH and CDR2 LQKENI. The V gene end was trimmed by 3 bases and the J gene end by 0 bases; junction bases not matched to a gene: 5. This CDR3 region has 17 residues. Here the CDR3 reads CASSPPGQGANTGELFF. CDR3 nucleotides: TGTGCCAGCTCACCCCCGGGACAGGGCGCGAACACCGGGGAGCTGTTTTTT.

The chain employs TRBV19 and TRBJ2-6; a possible D gene is TRBD2 (6 bases). Trimming stripped 3 bases from V and 0 bases from J, with 9 bases between. The germline V gene encodes CDR1 LNHDA and CDR2 SQIVND (reference sequence). CDR3 length: 16 residues. The CDR3 DNA follows: TGTGCCAGTAGTATGGCGGAGGGCTCTGGGGCCAACGTCCTGACTTTC. It specifies CASSMAEGSGANVLTF. Full variable domain (remainder filled in from reference TRBV19 and TRBJ2-6): DGGITQSPKYLFRKEGQNVTLSCEQNLNHDAMYWYRQDPGQGLRLIYYSQIVNDFQKGDIAEGYSVSREKKESFPLTVTSAQKNPTAFYLCASSMAEGSGANVLTFGAGSRLTVL.

V gene TRBV14 combines with J gene TRBJ1-6, with TRBD1 as a possible D gene (6 bases). Germline-derived CDR1 and CDR2 are SGHDN and FVKESK. The CDR3 has 14 amino acids. Trimming removed 1 base at V and 6 bases at J, with 7 bases between. CDR3 sequence reads: CASSQGTVNSPLHF. The CDR3 DNA reads as TGTGCCAGCAGCCAAGGGACAGTTAATTCACCCCTCCACTTT.

V is TRBV27 and J is TRBJ2-1; tentative D call: TRBD1 (5 bases). Germline V gives CDR1 MNHEY, CDR2 SMNVEV (reference sequence). This CDR3 has 15 amino acids. The V end lost 3 bases, the J end lost 7 bases, and 16 bases lay between the germline ends. The DNA for the CDR3 is TGTGCCAGCAGTTTTAGTGGTCCCCAGGGAAATGAGCAGTTCTTC. Encoded protein: CASSFSGPQGNEQFF.

The chain has TRBV7-9 and TRBJ2-3; unclear D gene. The CDR3 runs to 16 residues. In germline, CDR1 is SEHNR, CDR2 FQNEAQ (reference sequence). Between the trimmed V and J ends, which lost 2 bases and 4 bases, there was a span of 16 bases. The CDR3 sequence is CASSLNSGVPPDTQYF. The DNA for the CDR3 is TGTGCCAGCAGCTTAAATTCCGGAGTTCCGCCAGATACGCAGTATTTT.

The rearrangement uses TRBV23-1 and TRBJ2-3; 7 nucleotides match TRBD2. TRBV23-1 is an open reading frame whose function is uncertain. This CDR3 contains 18 residues. The ends lost 3 bases at V and 0 bases at J; junction bases unmatched: 12. The CDR3 DNA reads as TGCGCCAGCAGTCAGGATGGGCGGGGGTCGTCTAGCACAGATACGCAGTATTTT. Protein product: CASSQDGRGSSSTDTQYF.

This chain connects TRBV5-6 to TRBJ1-1; D call uncertain. CDR3 length equals 15 residues. V lost 5 bases, J lost 4 bases, and 18 bases lay in between. Germline CDR1 reads SGHDT; CDR2 reads YYEEEE. The CDR3 DNA sequence: TGTGCCAGCAGTCCGGTTTCTCTACTTACCACTGAAGCTTTCTTT. Protein sequence: CASSPVSLLTTEAFF. Complete variable domain (other parts from reference TRBV5-6 and TRBJ1-1): DAGVTQSPTHLIKTRGQQVTLRCSPKSGHDTVSWYQQALGQGPQFIFQYYEEEERQRGNFPDRFSGHQFPNYSSELNVNALLLGDSALYLCASSPVSLLTTEAFFGQGTRLTVV.

V usage is TRBV21-1 and J usage is TRBJ2-3; the table calls TRBD1, which could not be checked here. TRBV21-1 represents a pseudogene. The CDR3 loop spans 18 amino acids. CDR3 coding DNA: TGTGCCAGCAGCTCTCTAAAAAAAAGCCGGGACAGGGGTAATACGCAGTATTTT. Encoded protein: CASSSLKKSRDRGNTQYF.

This chain joins TRBV18 and TRBJ1-2; D uncertain. Per germline, CDR1 KGHSH and CDR2 LQKENI. V lost 2 bases and J lost 6, with 19 bases in between. The CDR3 is made up of 16 amino acids. CDR3 sequence reads: CASSPKRARPSDGYTF. CDR3 DNA: TGTGCCAGCTCACCAAAAAGGGCCAGGCCCTCTGATGGCTACACCTTC.

The V gene is TRBV9, the J gene TRBJ2-3; a possible D gene is TRBD1 (7 bases). This CDR3 contains 16 residues. Germline values: CDR1 SGDLS, CDR2 YYNGEE. The ends were cut back, 0 bases at V and 4 bases at J, with 15 bases in the middle. The CDR3, as DNA: TGTGCCAGCAGCGTAGGTGTCAGGGGGGAGGCAGATACGCAGTATTTT. Protein sequence: CASSVGVRGEADTQYF.

As for this clone: Within the sample, other DNA sequences also encode this same CDR3. The chain uses TRBV18 and TRBJ2-1, with TRBD1 matching 10 bases. The CDR3 spans 14 residues. Germline assignment: CDR1 KGHSH and CDR2 LQKENI. With V trimmed by 3 bases and J by 7 bases, 3 bases remained unmatched. The DNA of the CDR3 is TGTGCCAGCTCACCGACAGGGGGCAGGAATGAGCAGTTCTTC. Translation: CASSPTGGRNEQFF. Based on the CDR3 plus reference TRBV18 and TRBJ2-1, the full variable domain is NAGVMQNPRHLVRRRGQEARLRCSPMKGHSHVYWYRQLPEEGLKFMVYLQKENIIDESGMPKERFSAEFPKEGPSILRIQQVVRGDSAAYFCASSPTGGRNEQFFGPGTRLTVL.

The chain couples TRBV5-1 to TRBJ1-6; 7 nucleotides line up with TRBD1. V lost 3 bases to trimming and J lost 10 bases; unmatched junction nucleotides: 10. The germline V gene encodes CDR1 SGHRS and CDR2 YFSETQ. The CDR3 is made up of 15 amino acids. The CDR3 loop reads CASSSAGQGGSPLHF. In nucleotides, the CDR3 is TGCGCCAGCAGCTCCGCCGGGCAGGGGGGCTCACCCCTCCACTTT.

The chain carries TRBV19 and TRBJ1-1; 7 positions agree with TRBD1. Trimming took 9 bases from V and 4 from J; bases not matched to a gene: 17. This CDR3 is 16 amino acids long. The germline V gene has CDR1 LNHDA and CDR2 SQIVND (reference sequence). The CDR3 loop is CASTRGDGGASTEAFF. In nucleotides, the CDR3 is TGTGCCAGCACCAGGGGGGACGGGGGGGCGAGCACTGAAGCTTTCTTT.

The chain employs TRBV5-1 and TRBJ2-1; D possibly corresponds to TRBD1 (6 bases). CDR1 SGHRS and CDR2 YFSETQ come from the germline V gene. V lost 4 bases to trimming and J lost 7 bases, with 9 bases between them. There are 12 residues in the CDR3. The DNA of the CDR3 is TGCGCCAGCAGCCAGGGGTGGAATGAGCAGTTCTTC. It specifies CASSQGWNEQFF.

This clone was observed a single time. The CDR3 nucleotides read TGCGCCAGCAGCTTGTCCCGGACTAGCGGGACCTACAATGAGCAGTTCTTC. It codes for CASSLSRTSGTYNEQFF. J is TRBJ2-1 and V is TRBV5-1; 12 bases are a match to TRBD2. CDR1 and CDR2 (germline): SGHRS, YFSETQ. CDR3 size: 17 residues. J gave up 2 bases and V 1 base, and 4 bases lay outside the gene matches.

This clone appeared a single time. The chain is built from TRBV14 and TRBJ1-5; no reliable D call. CDR1 is SGHDN, CDR2 FVKESK, per germline. The CDR3 runs to 14 residues. V was shortened by 1 base and J by 7 bases, with 11 bases between the two germline ends. This CDR3 is CASSQVRIMQPQHF. CDR3 DNA: TGTGCCAGCAGCCAAGTGAGAATAATGCAGCCCCAGCATTTT.

The chain links TRBV5-4 to TRBJ1-1, with 9 bases lining up with TRBD1. J was trimmed by 4 bases and V by 3 bases; bases with no gene match: 7. Germline V gene data show CDR1 as SGHNT and CDR2 as YYREEE (reference sequence). The CDR3 runs to 15 residues. The CDR3 loop reads CASSWTGTGTTEAFF. The CDR3 nucleotides are TGTGCCAGCAGCTGGACCGGGACAGGGACCACTGAAGCTTTCTTT. The full variable domain, completed using reference TRBV5-4 and TRBJ1-1, is ETGVTQSPTHLIKTRGQQVTLRCSSQSGHNTVSWYQQALGQGPQFIFQYYREEENGRGNFPPRFSGLQFPNYSSELNVNALELDDSALYLCASSWTGTGTTEAFFGQGTRLTVV.

A few counts support this clone. The chain links TRBV19 to TRBJ1-5, with D maybe TRBD1 (6 bases). The CDR3 loop spans 14 amino acids. Germline CDR1 and CDR2: LNHDA and SQIVND (reference sequence). V lost 2 bases, J lost 5 bases, and 10 bases lay in between. This CDR3 reads CASSIQQGYQPQHF. As DNA, the CDR3 is TGTGCCAGTAGTATACAACAGGGCTATCAGCCCCAGCATTTT.

The chain combines TRBV28 with TRBJ2-1; D is perhaps TRBD2 (6 bases). The CDR3 length is 15 residues. The V gene's germline CDR1 is MDHEN and CDR2 SYDVKM. Trimming removed 2 bases at V and 2 bases at J, with 10 bases between. CDR3 sequence reads: CASSLIGGTYNEQFF. Here the CDR3 DNA reads TGTGCCAGCAGTTTAATCGGCGGGACCTACAATGAGCAGTTCTTC.

The V gene is TRBV19, the J gene TRBJ1-2; D is possibly TRBD1 (6 bases). Germline-derived CDR1 and CDR2 are LNHDA and SQIVND (reference sequence). Trimming left V 11 bases short and J 3 bases short, with 16 bases between. The CDR3 runs 13 residues. The CDR3 region has the DNA TGTGCCTCAAACGGGGGCGCCGACTATGGCTACACCTTC. This codes for CASNGGADYGYTF.